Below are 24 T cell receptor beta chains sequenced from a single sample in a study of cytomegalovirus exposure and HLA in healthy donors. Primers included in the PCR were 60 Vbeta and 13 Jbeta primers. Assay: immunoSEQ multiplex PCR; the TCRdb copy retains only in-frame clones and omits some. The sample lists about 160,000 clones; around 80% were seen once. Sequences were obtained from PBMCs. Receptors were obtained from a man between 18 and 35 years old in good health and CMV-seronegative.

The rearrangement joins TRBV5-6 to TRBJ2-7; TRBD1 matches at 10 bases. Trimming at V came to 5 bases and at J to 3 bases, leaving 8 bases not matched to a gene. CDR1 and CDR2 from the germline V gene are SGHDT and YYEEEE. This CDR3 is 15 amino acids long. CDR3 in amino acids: CASSPDRGSFYEQYF. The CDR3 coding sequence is TGTGCCAGCAGTCCGGACAGGGGGTCCTTCTACGAGCAGTACTTC.

The DNA of the CDR3 is TGTGCCAGCAGCTTGACAGGGATACTCCAAGAGACCCAGTACTTC. Protein sequence: CASSLTGILQETQYF. The chain links TRBV5-5 to TRBJ2-5; maybe TRBD1 (6 bases). Germline assignment: CDR1 SGHKS and CDR2 YYEKEE (reference sequence). V lost 1 base to trimming and J lost 1 base, with 11 bases between them. The CDR3 extends over 15 amino acids.

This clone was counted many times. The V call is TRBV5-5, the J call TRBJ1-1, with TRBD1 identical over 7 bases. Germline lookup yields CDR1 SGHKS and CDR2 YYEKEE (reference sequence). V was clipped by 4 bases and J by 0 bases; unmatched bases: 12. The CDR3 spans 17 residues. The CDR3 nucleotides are TGTGCCAGCAGCCGCCCCAGGGGGGATCGAATGAACACTGAAGCTTTCTTT. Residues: CASSRPRGDRMNTEAFF.

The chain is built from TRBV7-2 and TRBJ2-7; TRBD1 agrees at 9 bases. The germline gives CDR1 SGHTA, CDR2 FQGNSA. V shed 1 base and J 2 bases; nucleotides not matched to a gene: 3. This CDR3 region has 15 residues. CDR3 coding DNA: TGTGCCAGCAGCTTAGTGGGGACAGGGCCCTACGAGCAGTACTTC. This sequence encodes CASSLVGTGPYEQYF.

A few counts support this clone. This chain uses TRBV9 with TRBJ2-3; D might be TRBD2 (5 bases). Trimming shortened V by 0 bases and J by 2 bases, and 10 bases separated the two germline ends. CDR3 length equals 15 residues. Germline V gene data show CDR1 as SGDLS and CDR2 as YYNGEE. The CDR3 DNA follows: TGTGCCAGCAGCGTAGGTAGCGAAGTCACAGATACGCAGTATTTT. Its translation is CASSVGSEVTDTQYF. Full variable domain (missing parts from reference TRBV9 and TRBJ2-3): DSGVTQTPKHLITATGQRVTLRCSPRSGDLSVYWYQQSLDQGLQFLIQYYNGEERAKGNILERFSAQQFPDLHSELNLSSLELGDSALYFCASSVGSEVTDTQYFGPGTRLTVL.

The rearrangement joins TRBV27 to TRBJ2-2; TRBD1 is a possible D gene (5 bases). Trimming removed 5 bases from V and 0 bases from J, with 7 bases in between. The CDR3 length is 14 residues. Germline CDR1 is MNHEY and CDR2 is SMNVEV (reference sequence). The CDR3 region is CASSQGSNTGELFF. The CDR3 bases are TGTGCCAGCAGTCAGGGATCGAACACCGGGGAGCTGTTTTTT.

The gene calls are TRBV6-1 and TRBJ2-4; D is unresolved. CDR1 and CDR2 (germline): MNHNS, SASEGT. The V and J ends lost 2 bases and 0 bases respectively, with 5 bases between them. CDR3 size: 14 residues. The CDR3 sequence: CASSESVAKNIQYF. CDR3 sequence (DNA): TGTGCCAGCAGTGAATCTGTAGCCAAAAACATTCAGTACTTC.

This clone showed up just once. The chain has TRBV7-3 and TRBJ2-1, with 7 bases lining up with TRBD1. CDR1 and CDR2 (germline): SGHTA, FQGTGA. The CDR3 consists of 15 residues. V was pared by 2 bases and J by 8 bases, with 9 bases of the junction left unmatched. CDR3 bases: TGTGCCAGCAGCTTATCGGGTCCAGGGGGATATGAGCAGTTCTTC. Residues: CASSLSGPGGYEQFF.

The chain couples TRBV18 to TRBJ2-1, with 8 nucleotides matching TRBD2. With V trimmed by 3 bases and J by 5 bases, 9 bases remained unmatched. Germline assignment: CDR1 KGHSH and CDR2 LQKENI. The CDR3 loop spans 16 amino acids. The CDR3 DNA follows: TGTGCCAGCTCACCTTCCGGGACTAGAATAAACAATGAGCAGTTCTTC. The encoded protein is CASSPSGTRINNEQFF. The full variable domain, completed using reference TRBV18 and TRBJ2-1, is NAGVMQNPRHLVRRRGQEARLRCSPMKGHSHVYWYRQLPEEGLKFMVYLQKENIIDESGMPKERFSAEFPKEGPSILRIQQVVRGDSAAYFCASSPSGTRINNEQFFGPGTRLTVL.

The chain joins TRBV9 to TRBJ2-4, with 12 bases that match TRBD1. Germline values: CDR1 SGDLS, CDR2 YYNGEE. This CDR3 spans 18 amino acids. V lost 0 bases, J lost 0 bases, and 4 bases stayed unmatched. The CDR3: CASSVAPGQGAAKNIQYF. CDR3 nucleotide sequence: TGTGCCAGCAGCGTAGCCCCGGGACAGGGGGCAGCCAAAAACATTCAGTACTTC.

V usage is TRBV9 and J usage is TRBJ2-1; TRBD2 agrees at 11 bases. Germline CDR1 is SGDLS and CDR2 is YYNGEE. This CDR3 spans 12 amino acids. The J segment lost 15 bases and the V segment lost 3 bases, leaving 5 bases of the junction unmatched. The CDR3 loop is CASSATSGSVFF. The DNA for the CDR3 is TGTGCCAGCAGCGCCACTAGCGGGAGTGTGTTCTTC. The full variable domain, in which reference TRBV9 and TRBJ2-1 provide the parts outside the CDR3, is DSGVTQTPKHLITATGQRVTLRCSPRSGDLSVYWYQQSLDQGLQFLIQYYNGEERAKGNILERFSAQQFPDLHSELNLSSLELGDSALYFCASSATSGSVFFGPGTRLTVL.

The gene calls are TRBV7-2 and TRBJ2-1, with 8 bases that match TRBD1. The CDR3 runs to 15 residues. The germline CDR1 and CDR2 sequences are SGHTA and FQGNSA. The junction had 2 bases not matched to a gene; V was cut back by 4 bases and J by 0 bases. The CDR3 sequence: CASSSDRGSYNEQFF. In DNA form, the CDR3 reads TGTGCCAGCAGCTCCGACAGGGGCTCCTACAATGAGCAGTTCTTC.

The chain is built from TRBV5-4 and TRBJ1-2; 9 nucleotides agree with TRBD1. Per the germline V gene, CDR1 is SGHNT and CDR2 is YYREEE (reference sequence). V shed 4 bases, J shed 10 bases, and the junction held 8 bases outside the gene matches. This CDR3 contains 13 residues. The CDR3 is CASSPTGGADYTF. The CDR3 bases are TGTGCCAGCAGCCCTACAGGGGGCGCCGACTACACCTTC.

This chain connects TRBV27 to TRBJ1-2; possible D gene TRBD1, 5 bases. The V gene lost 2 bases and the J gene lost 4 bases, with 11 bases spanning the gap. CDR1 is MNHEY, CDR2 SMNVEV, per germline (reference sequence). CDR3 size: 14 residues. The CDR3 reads CASSLGGVSYGYTF. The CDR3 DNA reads TGTGCCAGCAGTTTAGGAGGGGTTAGCTATGGCTACACCTTC.

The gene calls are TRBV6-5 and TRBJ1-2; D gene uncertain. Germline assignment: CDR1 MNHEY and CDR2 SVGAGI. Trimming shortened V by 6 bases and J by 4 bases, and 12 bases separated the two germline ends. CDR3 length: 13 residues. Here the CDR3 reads CASSPQNSYGYTF. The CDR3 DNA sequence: TGTGCCAGCAGCCCACAGAATTCCTATGGCTACACCTTC.

CDR3 residues: CASSRLAGGGLSTDTQYF. In DNA, the CDR3 is TGTGCCAGCAGCCGACTAGCGGGGGGAGGCCTAAGCACAGATACGCAGTATTTT. The V gene is TRBV7-6, the J gene TRBJ2-3, with TRBD2 matching over 13 bases. CDR1 is SGHVS and CDR2 is FNYEAQ in the germline V gene. This CDR3 comprises 18 residues. The J segment lost 0 bases and the V segment lost 5 bases, leaving 8 bases of the junction unmatched.

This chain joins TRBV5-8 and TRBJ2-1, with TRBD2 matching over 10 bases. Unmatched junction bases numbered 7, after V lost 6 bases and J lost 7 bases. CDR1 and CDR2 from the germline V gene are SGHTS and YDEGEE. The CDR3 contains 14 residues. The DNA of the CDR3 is TGTGCCAGCAACTGGGGGACTAGCGCAAATGAGCAGTTCTTC. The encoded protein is CASNWGTSANEQFF. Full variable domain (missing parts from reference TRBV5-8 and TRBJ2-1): EAGVTQSPTHLIKTRGQQATLRCSPISGHTSVYWYQQALGLGLQFLLWYDEGEERNRGNFPPRFSGRQFPNYSSELNVNALELEDSALYLCASNWGTSANEQFFGPGTRLTVL.

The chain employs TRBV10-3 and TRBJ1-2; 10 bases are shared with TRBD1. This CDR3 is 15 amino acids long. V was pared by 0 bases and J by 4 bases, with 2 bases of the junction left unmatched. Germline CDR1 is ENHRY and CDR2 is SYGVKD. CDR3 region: CAISESGQGSYGYTF. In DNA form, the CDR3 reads TGTGCCATCAGTGAGTCGGGACAGGGGAGCTATGGCTACACCTTC.

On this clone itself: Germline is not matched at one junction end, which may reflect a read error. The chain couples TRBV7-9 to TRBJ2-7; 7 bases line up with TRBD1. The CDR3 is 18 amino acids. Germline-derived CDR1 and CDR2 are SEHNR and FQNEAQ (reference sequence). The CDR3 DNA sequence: TGTTCCAGCAGCCGATTCTTGAGCCGGACAGGCGATACCTACGAGCAGTACTTC. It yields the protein CSSSRFLSRTGDTYEQYF.

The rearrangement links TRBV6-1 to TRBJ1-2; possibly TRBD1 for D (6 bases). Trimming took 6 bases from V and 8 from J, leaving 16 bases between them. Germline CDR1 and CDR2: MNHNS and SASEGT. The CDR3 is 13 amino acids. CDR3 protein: CASRDGGLRGYTF. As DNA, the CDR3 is TGTGCCAGCAGGGACGGGGGGCTTCGCGGCTACACCTTC.

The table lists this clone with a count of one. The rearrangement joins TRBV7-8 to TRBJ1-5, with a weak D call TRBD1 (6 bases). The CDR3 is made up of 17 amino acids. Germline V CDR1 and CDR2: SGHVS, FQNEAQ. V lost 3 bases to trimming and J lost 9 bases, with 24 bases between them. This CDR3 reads CASSLADLGQSNWPQHF. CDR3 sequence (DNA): TGTGCCAGCAGCTTGGCCGACCTCGGACAGTCAAATTGGCCCCAGCATTTT. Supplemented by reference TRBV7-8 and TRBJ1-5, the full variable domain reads GAGVSQSPRYKVAKRGQDVALRCDPISGHVSLFWYQQALGQGPEFLTYFQNEAQLDKSGLPSDRFFAERPEGSVSTLKIQRTQQEDSAVYLCASSLADLGQSNWPQHFGDGTRLSIL.

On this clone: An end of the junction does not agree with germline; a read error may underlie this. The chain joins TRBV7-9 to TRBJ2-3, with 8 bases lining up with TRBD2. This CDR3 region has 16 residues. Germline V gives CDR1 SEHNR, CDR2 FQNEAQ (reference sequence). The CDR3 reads CSSSLVSVTSVDTQYF. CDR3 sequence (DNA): TGTTCCAGCAGCTTAGTGTCCGTGACTAGCGTGGATACGCAGTATTTT. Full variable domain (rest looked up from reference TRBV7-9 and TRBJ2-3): DTGVSQNPRHKITKRGQNVTFRCDPISEHNRLYWYRQTLGQGPEFLTYFQNEAQLEKSRLLSDRFSAERPKGSFSTLEIQRTEQGDSAMYLCSSSLVSVTSVDTQYFGPGTRLTVL.

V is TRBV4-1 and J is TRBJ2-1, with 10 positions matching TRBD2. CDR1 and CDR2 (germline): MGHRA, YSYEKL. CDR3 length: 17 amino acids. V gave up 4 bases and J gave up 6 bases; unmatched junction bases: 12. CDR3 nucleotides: TGCGCCAGCAGCCCCCGGAGAGCGGGGGGGGTGGTCAATGAGCAGTTCTTC. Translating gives CASSPRRAGGVVNEQFF.

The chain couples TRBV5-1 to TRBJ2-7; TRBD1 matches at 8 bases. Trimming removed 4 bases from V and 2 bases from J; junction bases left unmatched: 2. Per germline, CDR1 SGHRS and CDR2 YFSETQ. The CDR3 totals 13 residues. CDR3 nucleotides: TGCGCCAGCAGCCCGACAGGGGCCTACGAGCAGTACTTC. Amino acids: CASSPTGAYEQYF.